This T cell receptor (beta chain) was captured by sequencing in a study of T cell responses to AZD1222 COVID-19 vaccine. Here immunoSEQ multiplex PCR was the method, and the copy in TCRdb shows in-frame clones only, minus some. The sample lists around 100,000 clones, 85% to 90% occurring once. CDR3 size: 15 residues. From germline, CDR1 is SGDLS and CDR2 YYNGEE. Unmatched junction bases numbered 6, after V lost 0 bases and J lost 4 bases. Sequences were derived from peripheral blood, sampled on day 0 of AZD1222 vaccination. The chain recombines TRBV9 with TRBJ1-1, with 7 nucleotides matching TRBD1. The clonotype originates from an adult in good health. CDR3 coding DNA: TGTGCCAGCAGCGTAGGGACAGGCCGTGTCACTGAAGCTTTCTTT. The encoded protein is CASSVGTGRVTEAFF.